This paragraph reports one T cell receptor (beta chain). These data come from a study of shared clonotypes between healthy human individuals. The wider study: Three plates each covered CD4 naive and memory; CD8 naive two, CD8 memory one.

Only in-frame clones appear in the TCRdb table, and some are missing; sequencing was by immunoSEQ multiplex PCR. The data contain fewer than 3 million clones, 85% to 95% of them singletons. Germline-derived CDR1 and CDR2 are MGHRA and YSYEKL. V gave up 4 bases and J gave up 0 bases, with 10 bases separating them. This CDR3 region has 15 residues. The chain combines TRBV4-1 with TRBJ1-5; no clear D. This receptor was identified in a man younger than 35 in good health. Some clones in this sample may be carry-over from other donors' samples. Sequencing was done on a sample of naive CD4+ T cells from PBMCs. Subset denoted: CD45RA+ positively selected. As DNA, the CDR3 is TGCGCCAGCAGCCTGGACTCATTTAGCAATCAGCCCCAGCATTTT. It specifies CASSLDSFSNQPQHF.